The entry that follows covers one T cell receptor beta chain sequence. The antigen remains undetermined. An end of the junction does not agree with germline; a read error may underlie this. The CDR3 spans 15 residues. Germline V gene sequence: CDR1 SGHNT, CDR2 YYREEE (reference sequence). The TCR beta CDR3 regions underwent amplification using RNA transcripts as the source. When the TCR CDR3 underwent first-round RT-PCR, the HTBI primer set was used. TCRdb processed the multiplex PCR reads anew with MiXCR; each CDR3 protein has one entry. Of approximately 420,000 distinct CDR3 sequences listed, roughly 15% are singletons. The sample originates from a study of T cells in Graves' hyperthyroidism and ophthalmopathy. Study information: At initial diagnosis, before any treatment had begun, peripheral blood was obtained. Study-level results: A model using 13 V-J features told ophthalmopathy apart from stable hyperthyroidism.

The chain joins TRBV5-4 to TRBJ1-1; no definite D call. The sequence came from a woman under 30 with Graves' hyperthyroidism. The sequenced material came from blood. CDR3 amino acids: CASSSDQGRNSEAFF. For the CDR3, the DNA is TGTGCCAGCAGCTCGGACCAAGGACGGAACTCTGAAGCTTTCTTT.